The subject of this entry is one T cell receptor beta chain. The antigen remains unidentified. CDR3 length: 14 amino acids. CDR1 is DFQATT and CDR2 is SNEGSKA in the germline V gene (reference sequence). The V and J ends lost 1 base and 5 bases, in that order; junction bases with no gene match: 7. TCRdb passed the reads through MiXCR, listing each CDR3 protein once. This table has about 530,000 distinct CDR3 sequences, about 26% appearing once. This sample was taken from a study of T cell repertoires in cytomegalovirus infection. Overall study results and limits: Clonotypes of TCR beta that were HLA-C-restricted and CMV-specific dominated the ex vivo response. Cumulative public TCR beta family frequency identified carriers of CMV plus the relevant HLA.

The source is a human donor in good health (CMV status not recorded). Some clones in this sample may be carry-over from other donors' samples. The chain uses TRBV20-1 and TRBJ2-5; 7 nucleotides agree with TRBD1. The source material was PBMCs. The CDR3 sequence: CSARVGTAGETQYF. The CDR3 bases are TGCAGTGCTAGAGTGGGGACAGCCGGGGAGACCCAGTACTTC.